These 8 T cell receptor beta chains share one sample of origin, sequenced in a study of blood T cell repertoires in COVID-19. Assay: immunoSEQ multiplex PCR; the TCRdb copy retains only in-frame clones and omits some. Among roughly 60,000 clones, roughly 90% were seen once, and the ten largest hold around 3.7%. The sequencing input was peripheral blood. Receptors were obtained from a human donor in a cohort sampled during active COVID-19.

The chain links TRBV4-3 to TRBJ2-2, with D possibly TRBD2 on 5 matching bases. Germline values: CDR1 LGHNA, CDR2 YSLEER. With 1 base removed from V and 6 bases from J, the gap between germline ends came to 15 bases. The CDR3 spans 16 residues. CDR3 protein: CASSQARVFGAGELFF. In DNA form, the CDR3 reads TGCGCCAGCAGCCAAGCTCGGGTCTTCGGGGCCGGGGAGCTGTTTTTT.

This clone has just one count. The CDR3 loop reads CASSRPGKSNQPQHF. CDR3 in DNA: TGTGCCAGCAGTCGGCCAGGAAAGAGCAATCAGCCCCAGCATTTT. V is TRBV28 and J is TRBJ1-5, with D uncertain. There are 15 residues in the CDR3. The V gene's germline CDR1 is MDHEN and CDR2 SYDVKM. Trimming took off 5 bases at V and 1 base at J, with 12 bases between the two ends.

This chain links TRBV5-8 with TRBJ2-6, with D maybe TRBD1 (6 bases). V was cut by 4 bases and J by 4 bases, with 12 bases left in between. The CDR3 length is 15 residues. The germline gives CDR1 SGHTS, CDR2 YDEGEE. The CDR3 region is CASSPGHSGANVLTF. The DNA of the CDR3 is TGTGCCAGCAGCCCGGGACATTCGGGGGCCAACGTCCTGACTTTC. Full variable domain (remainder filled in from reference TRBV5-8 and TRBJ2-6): EAGVTQSPTHLIKTRGQQATLRCSPISGHTSVYWYQQALGLGLQFLLWYDEGEERNRGNFPPRFSGRQFPNYSSELNVNALELEDSALYLCASSPGHSGANVLTFGAGSRLTVL.

The CDR3 is CASSLTGYNEQFF. The CDR3 DNA is TGTGCCAGCAGCTTAACCGGGTACAATGAGCAGTTCTTC. The V call is TRBV7-2, the J call TRBJ2-1, with D unresolved. CDR1 is SGHTA and CDR2 is FQGNSA in the germline V gene. The CDR3 loop spans 13 amino acids. V lost 2 bases and J 4 bases, leaving 6 bases between the germline ends.

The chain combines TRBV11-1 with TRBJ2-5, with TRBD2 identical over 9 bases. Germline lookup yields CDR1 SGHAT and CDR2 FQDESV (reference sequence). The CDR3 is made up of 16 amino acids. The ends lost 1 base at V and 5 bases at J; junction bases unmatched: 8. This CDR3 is CASSLVGGGARETQYF. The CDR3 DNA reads TGTGCCAGCAGCTTAGTGGGCGGGGGGGCGCGTGAGACCCAGTACTTC.

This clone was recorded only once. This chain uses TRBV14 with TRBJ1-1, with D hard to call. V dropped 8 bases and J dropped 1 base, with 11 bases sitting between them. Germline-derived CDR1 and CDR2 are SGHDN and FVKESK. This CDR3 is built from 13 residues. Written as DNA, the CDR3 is TGTGCCAGCTCGGAGTTAGGGAACACTGAAGCTTTCTTT. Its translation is CASSELGNTEAFF. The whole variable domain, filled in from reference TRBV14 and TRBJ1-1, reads EAGVTQFPSHSVIEKGQTVTLRCDPISGHDNLYWYRRVMGKEIKFLLHFVKESKQDESGMPNNRFLAERTGGTYSTLKVQPAELEDSGVYFCASSELGNTEAFFGQGTRLTVV.

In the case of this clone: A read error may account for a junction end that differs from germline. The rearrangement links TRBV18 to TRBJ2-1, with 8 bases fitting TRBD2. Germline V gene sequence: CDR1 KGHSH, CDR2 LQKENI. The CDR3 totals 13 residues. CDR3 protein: CASSPGLGVSGVF. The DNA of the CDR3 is TGTGCCAGCTCACCGGGACTAGGAGTTAGTGGGGTCTTC.

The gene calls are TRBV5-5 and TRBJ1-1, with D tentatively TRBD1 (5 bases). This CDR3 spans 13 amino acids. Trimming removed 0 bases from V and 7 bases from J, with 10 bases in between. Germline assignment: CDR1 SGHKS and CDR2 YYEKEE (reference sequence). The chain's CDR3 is CASSLGQGSEAFF. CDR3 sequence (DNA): TGTGCCAGCAGCTTGGGGCAGGGAAGTGAAGCTTTCTTT.